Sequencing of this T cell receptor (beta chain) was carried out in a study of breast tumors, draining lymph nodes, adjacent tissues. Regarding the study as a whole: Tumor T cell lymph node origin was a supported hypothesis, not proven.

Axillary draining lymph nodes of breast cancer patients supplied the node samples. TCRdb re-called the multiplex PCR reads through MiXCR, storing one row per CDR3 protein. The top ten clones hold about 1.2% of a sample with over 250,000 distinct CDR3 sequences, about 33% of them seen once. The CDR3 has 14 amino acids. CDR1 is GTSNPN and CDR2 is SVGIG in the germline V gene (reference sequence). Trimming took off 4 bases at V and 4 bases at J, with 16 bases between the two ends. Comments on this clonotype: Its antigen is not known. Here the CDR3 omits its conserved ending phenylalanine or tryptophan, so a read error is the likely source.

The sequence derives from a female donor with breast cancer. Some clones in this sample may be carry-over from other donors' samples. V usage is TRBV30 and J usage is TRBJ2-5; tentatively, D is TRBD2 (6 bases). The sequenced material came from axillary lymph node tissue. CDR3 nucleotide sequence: TGTGCCTGGAAGTTTGGGGGGATTCGAGAGACCCAGTACCTC. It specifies CAWKFGGIRETQYL.